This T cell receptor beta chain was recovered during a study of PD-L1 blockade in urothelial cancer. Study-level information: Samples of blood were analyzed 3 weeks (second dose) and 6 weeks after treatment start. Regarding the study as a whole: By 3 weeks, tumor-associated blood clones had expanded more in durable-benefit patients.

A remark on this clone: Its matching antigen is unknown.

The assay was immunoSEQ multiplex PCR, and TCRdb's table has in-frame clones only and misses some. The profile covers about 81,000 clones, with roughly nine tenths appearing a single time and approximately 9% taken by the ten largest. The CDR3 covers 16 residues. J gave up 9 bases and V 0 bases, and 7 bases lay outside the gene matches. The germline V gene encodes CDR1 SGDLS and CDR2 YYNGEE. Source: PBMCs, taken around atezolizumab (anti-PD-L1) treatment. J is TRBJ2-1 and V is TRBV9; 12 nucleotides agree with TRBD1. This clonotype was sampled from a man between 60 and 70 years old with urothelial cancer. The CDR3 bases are TGTGCCAGCAGCGTAGTTGGGACAGGGGGCATCGGTGAGCAGTTCTTC. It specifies CASSVVGTGGIGEQFF.